This T cell receptor (beta chain) is drawn from a study of radiotherapy plus CTLA-4 blockade in lung cancer. Background on the study: Objective responses emerged in over 15% of patients, and roughly 32% attained disease control.

In germline, CDR1 is MDHEN, CDR2 SYDVKM. Unmatched junction bases numbered 10, after V lost 5 bases and J lost 6 bases. CDR3 length equals 15 residues. Findings of the study overall: How blood T cell clones changed early, along with interferon-beta, reportedly forecast response best. In blood, TCR clones derived from the tumor expanded after radiotherapy plus ipilimumab.

Produced via immunoSEQ multiplex PCR; TCRdb's table is partial and in-frame only. The data show tens of thousands of clones, about four fifths seen once. People whose metastatic non-small-cell lung cancer was chemo-refractory got focal radiation along with CTLA-4 blockade by ipilimumab. Details on this clone: Antigen: not known.

The sequence was collected from a human donor with non-small cell lung cancer whose response to radiotherapy plus ipilimumab could not be evaluated. Sequencing was performed on peripheral blood, taken from a patient treated with radiotherapy plus ipilimumab. The chain uses TRBV28 and TRBJ2-3; 8 positions agree with TRBD1. The CDR3 spells CASSLGQARLDTQYF. The CDR3 nucleotides read TGTGCCAGCAGTCTGGGACAGGCCCGTCTGGATACGCAGTATTTT.